This T cell receptor beta chain appears in the sequencing data of a study of blood T cell repertoires in COVID-19 (dated by TCRdb to 2019 to 2021). With regard to the full study: The collaborator samples originated in the United States, Italy and Spain and spanned the acute and convalescent phases of COVID-19. The prospective study material was composed of cDNA or gDNA derived from T cells, B-cell-depleted T cells, or PBMCs. Deeply sampled blood TCRbeta repertoires from subjects exposed to, actively infected with, or recovered from COVID-19 were included in the dataset. The repertoires were released in a freely available public database meant as a resource for research on the immune response to SARS-CoV-2. Samples were obtained from the ongoing ImmuneRACE study (first 160 participants) and from about 1,300 subjects provided by 6 global collaborators. The sample metadata nearly always contained a de-identified subject ID, COVID-19 status, age in years and sex. HLA class I and class II types, where available, came from metadata supplied by the sample provider rather than from assay-based typing. On the study overall, not on this receptor specifically: Clinical and demographic metadata were provided uncurated, with the amount varying by source and participant.

TCRbeta CDR3 regions were amplified from genomic DNA using the immunoSEQ Assay, a bias-controlled multiplex PCR. The original pipeline was this. Within the assay, amplification of reference gene primers was used to estimate how many nucleated cells each sample contained. Sequence reads were collapsed and filtered to measure the absolute abundance of every unique TCRbeta CDR3 rearrangement. For each sample, productive Simpson clonality was calculated as the square root of Simpson's diversity index across productive rearrangements. This immuneACCESS table, as held by TCRdb, lists in-frame sequences with V and J called but not all clones. Of the missing ones, under half trace to an unresolved V gene in checked studies; the others have no known cause. V, J and clone size reflect that table, while D and trimming were determined from the DNA. The sample profile shows around 60,000 clones; approximately 82% of them were found once. In total, the top ten clones hold 5.6% of the sample.

Whole blood was collected in K2EDTA tubes by collaborating institutions according to the institutions' own protocols. Collaborator samples were shipped for TCRbeta analysis as frozen whole blood, isolated PBMCs, or DNA extracted from either sample type. The germline V gene yields MRHNA for CDR1 and SNTAGT for CDR2. Measured from the cysteine to the phenylalanine, the CDR3 is 17 residues long. Only the CDR3 DNA stays, 51 bases, in frame from base 1. From V the trimming removes 6 bases and from J it removes 2 bases, while the gene matches leave 10 bases of the junction unaccounted for. On this clone itself: Its antigen remains undetermined. Nothing much larger sits one base from this clone, and base qualities are not available.

Source material: peripheral blood. The rearrangement combines TRBV6-4 with TRBJ2-3, with 11 central nucleotides matching TRBD1. This receptor was obtained from a woman aged 60-75 years with acute or convalescent COVID-19. The CDR3 has the sequence CASRPAGTGGFTDTQYF. The sequenced DNA: TGTGCCAGCAGACCCGCCGGGACAGGGGGTTTCACAGATACGCAGTATTTT.